This T cell receptor (beta chain) derives from a study of blood T cell repertoires in COVID-19. The authors' processing: Amplification of reference gene primers was used by the study to estimate nucleated cell counts. Sequenced by immunoSEQ multiplex PCR; TCRdb stores in-frame clones only, minus some. V, J and clone size are those of that table, while D and trimming were read from the DNA. The sample has hundreds of thousands of clones; roughly four fifths are singletons. V was trimmed by 0 bases and J by 7 bases, leaving 14 bases between them. The CDR3 extends over 15 amino acids. Germline V gene sequence: CDR1 SGHRS, CDR2 YFSETQ.

The TCR comes from an older man with acute or convalescent COVID-19. The material sequenced was peripheral blood. The chain carries TRBV5-1 and TRBJ2-1, with a weak D call TRBD2 (6 bases). The CDR3 DNA sequence: TGCGCCAGCAGCTTGGCCGGAGGGTTGGGAAATGAGCAGTTCTTC. This sequence encodes CASSLAGGLGNEQFF.